Below, 11 T cell receptor beta chains from the same sample are listed, as sequenced in a study of tumor and adjacent non-tumor tissue in lung cancer. Three rounds of nested PCR, following a modified ARM-PCR protocol, produced the TCRbeta library. TCRdb reanalysed the multiplex PCR reads using MiXCR and keeps one entry per CDR3 protein. Of 100,000 or so distinct CDR3 sequences in the sample, 65% were seen once. RNA was extracted from bulk tissue without any cell sorting. This non-tumor lung sample came from over 3 cm beyond the tumor edge. The source material was distant non-tumor lung tissue. The receptors were gathered from a man aged 30 to 39 with non-small cell lung cancer.

This clonotype was observed many times. The chain has TRBV29-1 and TRBJ2-3; TRBD2 is a possible D gene (7 bases). V was pared by 4 bases and J by 4 bases, with 9 bases between. The germline V gene has CDR1 SQVTM and CDR2 ANQGSEA. The CDR3 consists of 12 residues. The CDR3 reads CSVVGGPDTQYF. The CDR3 bases are TGCAGCGTTGTCGGGGGGCCAGATACGCAGTATTTT.

With respect to this clonotype: A much larger clone lies a single base off, so this may be a read error. This chain connects TRBV4-2 to TRBJ1-2; 7 bases map to TRBD1. This CDR3 comprises 16 residues. The V segment lost 5 bases and the J segment 2 bases; nucleotides outside the gene matches: 11. Looked up from germline, CDR1 is LGHNA and CDR2 is YNFKEQ. CDR3 residues: CASSSPAGQINYGYTF. Here the CDR3 DNA reads TGTGCCAGCAGCTCCCCGGCGGGACAGATCAACTATGGCTACACCTTC.

With regard to this clonotype: This likely comes from a read error, as the CDR3 has no conserved phenylalanine or tryptophan at its end. Here the CDR3 reads CATGTETIISGANVLTS. In DNA, the CDR3 is TGTGCCACTGGGACGGAGACTATCATCTCTGGGGCCAACGTCCTGACTTCC. This chain uses TRBV24-1 with TRBJ2-6; D could derive from TRBD1 or TRBD2 (5 bases each). In germline, CDR1 is KGHDR, CDR2 SFDVKD. V lost 10 bases to trimming and J lost 0 bases, with 18 bases between them. This CDR3 region has 17 residues.

As for this clonotype: At one end the junction does not follow the germline gene, possibly because of a read error. This chain links TRBV6-5 with TRBJ2-5; 8 positions agree with TRBD1. Looked up from germline, CDR1 is MNHEY and CDR2 is SVGAGI. The CDR3 loop spans 15 amino acids. CDR3 in DNA: TGTGCCAGCAGTGACCCCCGGACAGGGCGCGAGAGCCAGTACTTC. It codes for CASSDPRTGRESQYF.

This clonotype has more than one count but fewer than ten. The V gene is TRBV5-1, the J gene TRBJ1-1; the match to TRBD1 covers 8 bases. CDR3 length: 14 amino acids. CDR1 SGHRS and CDR2 YFSETQ come from the germline V gene. V dropped 3 bases and J dropped 0; count of bases not matched to a gene: 1. The CDR3 spells CASSSGQVNTEAFF. The CDR3 DNA follows: TGCGCCAGCAGCTCGGGACAGGTGAACACTGAAGCTTTCTTT.

The genes are TRBV29-1 and TRBJ2-3; TRBD2 might be the D (5 bases). Between the trimmed V and J ends, which lost 6 bases and 4 bases, there was a span of 14 bases. This CDR3 region has 13 residues. CDR1 SQVTM and CDR2 ANQGSEA come from the germline V gene. The CDR3 coding sequence is TGCAGCGTGGAGACCTTCGGGGCAGATACGCAGTATTTT. Translating it yields CSVETFGADTQYF.

Details on this clonotype: The CDR3 does not close with the conserved phenylalanine or tryptophan, likely indicating a read error. The chain recombines TRBV6-6 with TRBJ1-2, with D unresolved. CDR1 is MNHNY and CDR2 is SVGAGI in the germline V gene (reference sequence). The CDR3 is 15 amino acids. The V and J ends lost 5 bases and 5 bases respectively, with 18 bases between them. Here the CDR3 DNA reads TGTGCCAGCAGTGACCCCCGTGACCCCTTATATGGCTACACCTTA. Amino acids: CASSDPRDPLYGYTL.

On this clonotype: The junction departs from germline at one end; a sequencing error may be responsible. The chain couples TRBV11-1 to TRBJ2-7; the D is unclear. From germline, CDR1 is SGHAT and CDR2 FQDESV (reference sequence). The CDR3 loop spans 14 amino acids. The CDR3 spells CASSLGRQTYDQYF. CDR3 DNA sequence: TGTGCCAGCAGCTTAGGTCGCCAGACCTACGATCAGTACTTC. The full variable domain, rest sourced from reference TRBV11-1 and TRBJ2-7, is EAEVAQSPRYKITEKSQAVAFWCDPISGHATLYWYRQILGQGPELLVQFQDESVVDDSQLPKDRFSAERLKGVDSTLKIQPAELGDSAMYLCASSLGRQTYDQYFGPGTRLTVT.

This clonotype was detected only a few times. The CDR3 end shows no conserved phenylalanine or tryptophan, and so a read error is likely. The chain uses TRBV12-3 or TRBV12-4 and TRBJ2-5, with 7 bases fitting TRBD1. The CDR3 is 13 amino acids. The J segment lost 2 bases and the V segment lost 6 bases, leaving 3 bases of the junction unmatched. Here the CDR3 DNA reads TGTGCCAGCAGCCGGGGACAGCAAGAGACCCAGTACCTC. This encodes CASSRGQQETQYL.

This clonotype is judged medium-sized. The chain links TRBV5-6 to TRBJ2-3; 9 positions agree with TRBD2. CDR1 is SGHDT and CDR2 is YYEEEE in the germline V gene. CDR3 size: 15 residues. V gave up 1 base and J gave up 3 bases; unmatched junction bases: 3. The chain's CDR3 is CASSLPSGGTDTQYF. CDR3 bases: TGTGCCAGCAGCTTGCCCAGCGGGGGGACAGATACGCAGTATTTT.

The rearrangement joins TRBV5-1 to TRBJ2-1; 11 bases align to TRBD2. The CDR3 sequence is 16 residues long. V lost 0 bases and J lost 7; bases outside the gene matches: 6. In germline, CDR1 is SGHRS, CDR2 YFSETQ. The chain's CDR3 is CASSLGGLAVGNEQFF. The DNA of the CDR3 is TGCGCCAGCAGCTTGGGGGGACTAGCGGTGGGGAATGAGCAGTTCTTC.